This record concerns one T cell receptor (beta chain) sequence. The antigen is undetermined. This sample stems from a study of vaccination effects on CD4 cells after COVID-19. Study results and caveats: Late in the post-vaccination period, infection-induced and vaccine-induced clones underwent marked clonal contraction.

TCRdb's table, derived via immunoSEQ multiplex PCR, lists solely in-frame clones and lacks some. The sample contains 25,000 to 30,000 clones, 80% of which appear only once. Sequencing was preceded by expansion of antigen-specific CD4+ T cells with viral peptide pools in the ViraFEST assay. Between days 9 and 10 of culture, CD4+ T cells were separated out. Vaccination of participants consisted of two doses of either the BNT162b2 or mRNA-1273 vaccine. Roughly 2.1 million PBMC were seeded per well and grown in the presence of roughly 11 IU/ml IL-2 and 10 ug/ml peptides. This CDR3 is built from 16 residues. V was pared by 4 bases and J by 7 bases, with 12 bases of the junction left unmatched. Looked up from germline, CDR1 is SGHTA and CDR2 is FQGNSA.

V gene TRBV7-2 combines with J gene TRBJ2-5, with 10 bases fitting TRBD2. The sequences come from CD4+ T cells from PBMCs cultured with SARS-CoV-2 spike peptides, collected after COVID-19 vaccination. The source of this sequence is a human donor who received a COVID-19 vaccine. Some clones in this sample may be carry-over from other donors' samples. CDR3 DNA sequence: TGTGCCAGCAGCTCAGCCCTACTAGCGGGATATGGGACCCAGTACTTC. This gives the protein CASSSALLAGYGTQYF.